This T cell receptor beta chain derives from a study of neurological immune-mediated disorders. Study as a whole: Relapsing-remitting forms accounted for most of the roughly 34 multiple sclerosis patients and secondary progressive forms for 3.

On this clonotype itself: With a much larger clone just one base away, this may be a read error.

CDR1 and CDR2 (germline): SGHVS, FNYEAQ. The CDR3 contains 16 residues. 5'RACE generated cDNA with 10-nucleotide random UMIs. Over 160 million TCR-beta sequences from 15-18 subjects came out of each sequencing run. TCRdb recomputed calls from the 5' RACE reads with MiXCR, one row per CDR3 protein. The sample records tens of thousands of distinct CDR3 sequences, less than 5.5% being singletons. Unsorted libraries used 2 million PBMCs kept at -80 degrees C. Input material: PBMCs. The J gene is TRBJ2-3, the V gene TRBV7-6, with TRBD2 matching over 13 bases. This TCR was sampled from a woman in her 30s with multiple sclerosis. The CDR3 region has the DNA TGTGCCAGCAGCATACTAGCGGGGGGGAGCACAGATAAGCAGTATTTT. It is translated as CASSILAGGSTDKQYF.